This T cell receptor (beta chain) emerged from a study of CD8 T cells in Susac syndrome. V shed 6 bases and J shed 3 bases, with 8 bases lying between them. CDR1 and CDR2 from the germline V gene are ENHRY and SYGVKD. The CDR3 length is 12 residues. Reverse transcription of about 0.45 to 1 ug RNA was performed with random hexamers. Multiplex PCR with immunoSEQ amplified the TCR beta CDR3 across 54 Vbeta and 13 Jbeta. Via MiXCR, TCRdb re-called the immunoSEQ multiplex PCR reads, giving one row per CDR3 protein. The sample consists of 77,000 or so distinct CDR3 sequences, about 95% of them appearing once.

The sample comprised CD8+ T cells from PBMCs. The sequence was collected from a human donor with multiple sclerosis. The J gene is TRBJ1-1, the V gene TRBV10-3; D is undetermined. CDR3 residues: CAIREADTEAFF. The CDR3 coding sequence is TGTGCCATCAGGGAAGCCGACACTGAAGCTTTCTTT.